This T cell receptor (beta chain) is drawn from a study of blood T cells in healthy people across ages. General study results and limits: While age rose, TCR beta diversity per million T cells dropped in a roughly linear way. In these data, TCR beta diversity tracked strongly with naive T cell percentage.

With respect to this clonotype: Its target is unknown.

The use of a sample-barcoded 5' primer and a J-beta primer mix characterized a second PCR of about 7 to 12 cycles. One entry per CDR3 protein results from TCRdb running MiXCR on the 5' RACE reads. This sample has roughly 2 million distinct CDR3 sequences; around half occur once, and the top ten carry over 2%. This CDR3 region has 13 residues. The J segment lost 4 bases and the V segment lost 10 bases, leaving 10 bases of the junction unmatched. Looked up from germline, CDR1 is MNHEY and CDR2 is SVGEGT. Samples each yielded at least 6 micrograms of total RNA. The TCR comes from a woman in her thirties or forties in good health. The sample comprised blood. The chain employs TRBV6-2 or TRBV6-3 and TRBJ2-7; 7 bases agree with TRBD1. CDR3 amino acids: CATGTGVAYEQYF. CDR3 sequence (DNA): TGTGCCACCGGAACAGGGGTGGCGTACGAGCAGTACTTC.